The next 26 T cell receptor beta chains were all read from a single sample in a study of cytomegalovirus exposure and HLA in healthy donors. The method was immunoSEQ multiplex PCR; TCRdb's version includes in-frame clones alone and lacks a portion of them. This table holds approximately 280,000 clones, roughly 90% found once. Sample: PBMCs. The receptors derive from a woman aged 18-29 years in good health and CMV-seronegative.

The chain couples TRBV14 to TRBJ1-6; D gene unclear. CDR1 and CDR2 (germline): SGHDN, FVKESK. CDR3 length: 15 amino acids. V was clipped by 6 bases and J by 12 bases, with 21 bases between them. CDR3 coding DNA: TGTGCCAGCAGTCAAACGGAAAACGTGGGCAAACCCCTCCACTTT. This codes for CASSQTENVGKPLHF. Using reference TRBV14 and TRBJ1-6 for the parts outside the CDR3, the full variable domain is EAGVTQFPSHSVIEKGQTVTLRCDPISGHDNLYWYRRVMGKEIKFLLHFVKESKQDESGMPNNRFLAERTGGTYSTLKVQPAELEDSGVYFCASSQTENVGKPLHFGNGTRLTVT.

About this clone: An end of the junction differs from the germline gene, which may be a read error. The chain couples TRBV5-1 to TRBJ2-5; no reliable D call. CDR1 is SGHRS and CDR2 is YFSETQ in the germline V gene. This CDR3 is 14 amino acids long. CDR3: CASSLLNYQETQYF. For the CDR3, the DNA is TGCGCCAGCAGCTTGTTAAATTACCAGGAGACCCAGTACTTC.

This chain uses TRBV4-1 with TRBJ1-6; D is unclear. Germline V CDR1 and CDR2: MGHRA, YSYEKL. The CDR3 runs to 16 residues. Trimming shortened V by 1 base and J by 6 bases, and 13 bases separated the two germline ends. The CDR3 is CASSQAESAINSPLHF. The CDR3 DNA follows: TGCGCCAGCAGCCAAGCGGAGTCGGCGATTAATTCACCCCTCCACTTT.

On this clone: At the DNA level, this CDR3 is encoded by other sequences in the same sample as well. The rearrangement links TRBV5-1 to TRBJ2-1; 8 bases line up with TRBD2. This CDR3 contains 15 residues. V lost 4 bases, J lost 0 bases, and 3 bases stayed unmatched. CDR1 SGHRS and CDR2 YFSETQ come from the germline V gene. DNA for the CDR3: TGCGCCAGCAGCCTGAGCGGGAGCTCCTACAATGAGCAGTTCTTC. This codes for CASSLSGSSYNEQFF.

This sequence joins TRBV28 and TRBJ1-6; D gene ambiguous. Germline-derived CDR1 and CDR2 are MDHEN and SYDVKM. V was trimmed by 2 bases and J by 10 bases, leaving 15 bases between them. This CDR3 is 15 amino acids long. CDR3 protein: CASSLRGSRWSPLHF. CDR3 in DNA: TGTGCCAGCAGTTTAAGAGGTTCTAGGTGGTCACCCCTCCACTTT. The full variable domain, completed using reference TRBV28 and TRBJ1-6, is DVKVTQSSRYLVKRTGEKVFLECVQDMDHENMFWYRQDPGLGLRLIYFSYDVKMKEKGDIPEGYSVSREKKERFSLILESASTNQTSMYLCASSLRGSRWSPLHFGNGTRLTVT.

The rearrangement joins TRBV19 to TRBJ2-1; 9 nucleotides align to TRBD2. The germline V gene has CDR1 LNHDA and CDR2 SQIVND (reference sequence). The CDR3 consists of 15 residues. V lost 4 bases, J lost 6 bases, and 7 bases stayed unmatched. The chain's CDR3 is CASSSSGLAGNEQFF. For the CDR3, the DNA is TGTGCCAGTAGTAGCTCGGGACTAGCTGGCAATGAGCAGTTCTTC.

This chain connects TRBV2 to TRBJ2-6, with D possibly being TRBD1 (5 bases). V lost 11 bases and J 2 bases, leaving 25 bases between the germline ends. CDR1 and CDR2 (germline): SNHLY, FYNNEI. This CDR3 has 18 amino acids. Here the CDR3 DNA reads TGTGCCCCTACGAGTCTTCCAGGGCTTCGCCCTGGGGCCAACGTCCTGACTTTC. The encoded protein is CAPTSLPGLRPGANVLTF.

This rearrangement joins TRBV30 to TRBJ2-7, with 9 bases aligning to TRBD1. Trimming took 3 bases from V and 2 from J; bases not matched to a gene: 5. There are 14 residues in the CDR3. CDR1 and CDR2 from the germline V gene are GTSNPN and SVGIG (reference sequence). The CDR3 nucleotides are TGTGCCTGGAGCTACAGGGGGCCCGCCTACGAGCAGTACTTC. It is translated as CAWSYRGPAYEQYF.

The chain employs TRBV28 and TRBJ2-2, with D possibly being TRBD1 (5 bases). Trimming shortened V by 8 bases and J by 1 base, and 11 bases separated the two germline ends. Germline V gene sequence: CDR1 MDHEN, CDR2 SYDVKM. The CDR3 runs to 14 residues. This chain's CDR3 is CASLRQRNTGELFF. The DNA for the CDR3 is TGTGCCAGCCTCCGACAGCGGAACACCGGGGAGCTGTTTTTT.

CDR3 region: CASSSGISTDTQYF. The CDR3 DNA reads TGTGCCAGCAGCTCCGGGATTTCGACAGATACGCAGTATTTT. V and J are TRBV5-5 and TRBJ2-3, with D maybe TRBD2 (5 bases). Germline lookup yields CDR1 SGHKS and CDR2 YYEKEE (reference sequence). Deletions cut 3 bases from V and 3 bases from J, with 11 bases between. The CDR3 spans 14 residues.

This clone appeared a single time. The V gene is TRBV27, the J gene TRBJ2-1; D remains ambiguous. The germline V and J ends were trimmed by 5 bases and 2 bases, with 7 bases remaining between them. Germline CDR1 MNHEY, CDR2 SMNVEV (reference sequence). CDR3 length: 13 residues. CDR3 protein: CASSPTPYNEQFF. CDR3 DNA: TGTGCCAGCAGTCCGACTCCCTACAATGAGCAGTTCTTC.

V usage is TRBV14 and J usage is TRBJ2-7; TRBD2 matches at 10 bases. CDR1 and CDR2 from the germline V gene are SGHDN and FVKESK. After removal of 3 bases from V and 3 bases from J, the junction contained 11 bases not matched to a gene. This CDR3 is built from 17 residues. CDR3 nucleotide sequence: TGTGCCAGCAGCCACCTGACGTCCGGGACTAGCGACTACGAGCAGTACTTC. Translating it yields CASSHLTSGTSDYEQYF. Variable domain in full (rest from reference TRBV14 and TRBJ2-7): EAGVTQFPSHSVIEKGQTVTLRCDPISGHDNLYWYRRVMGKEIKFLLHFVKESKQDESGMPNNRFLAERTGGTYSTLKVQPAELEDSGVYFCASSHLTSGTSDYEQYFGPGTRLTVT.

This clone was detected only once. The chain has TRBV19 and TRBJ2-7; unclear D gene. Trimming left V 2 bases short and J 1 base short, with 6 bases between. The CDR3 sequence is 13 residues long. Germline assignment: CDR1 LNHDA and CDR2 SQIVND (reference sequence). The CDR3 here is CASSISQSYEQYF. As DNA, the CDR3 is TGTGCCAGTAGTATAAGTCAGTCCTACGAGCAGTACTTC. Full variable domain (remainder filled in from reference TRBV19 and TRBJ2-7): DGGITQSPKYLFRKEGQNVTLSCEQNLNHDAMYWYRQDPGQGLRLIYYSQIVNDFQKGDIAEGYSVSREKKESFPLTVTSAQKNPTAFYLCASSISQSYEQYFGPGTRLTVT.

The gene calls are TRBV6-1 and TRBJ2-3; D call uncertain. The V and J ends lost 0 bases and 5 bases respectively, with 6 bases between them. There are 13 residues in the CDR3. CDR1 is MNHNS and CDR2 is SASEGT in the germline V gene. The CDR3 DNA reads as TGTGCCAGCAGTGAAGCGCGTATAGATACGCAGTATTTT. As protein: CASSEARIDTQYF.

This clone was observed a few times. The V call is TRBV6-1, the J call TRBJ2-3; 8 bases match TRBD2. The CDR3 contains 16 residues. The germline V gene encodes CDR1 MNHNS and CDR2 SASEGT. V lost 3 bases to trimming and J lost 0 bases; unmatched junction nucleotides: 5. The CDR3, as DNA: TGTGCCAGCAGTGATATAGCGGGAATAAGCACAGATACGCAGTATTTT. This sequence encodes CASSDIAGISTDTQYF.

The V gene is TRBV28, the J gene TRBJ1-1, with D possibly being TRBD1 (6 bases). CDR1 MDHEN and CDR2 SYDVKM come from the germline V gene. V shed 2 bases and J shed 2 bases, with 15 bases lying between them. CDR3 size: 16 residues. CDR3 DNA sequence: TGTGCCAGCAGTTTACTTACAGGGTTGATCAACACTGAAGCTTTCTTT. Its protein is CASSLLTGLINTEAFF.

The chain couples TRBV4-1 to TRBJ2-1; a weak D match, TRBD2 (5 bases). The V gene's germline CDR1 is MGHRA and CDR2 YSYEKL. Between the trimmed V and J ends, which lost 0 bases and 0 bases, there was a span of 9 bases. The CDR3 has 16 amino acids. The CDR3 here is CASSQDQSGSYNEQFF. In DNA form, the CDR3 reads TGCGCCAGCAGCCAAGATCAAAGCGGCTCCTACAATGAGCAGTTCTTC.

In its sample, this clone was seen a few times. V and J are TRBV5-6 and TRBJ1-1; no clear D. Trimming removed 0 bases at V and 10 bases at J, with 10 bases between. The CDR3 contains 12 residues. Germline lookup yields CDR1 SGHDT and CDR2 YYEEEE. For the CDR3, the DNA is TGTGCCAGCAGCTTGGCGTCAGAAGTAGCTTTCTTT. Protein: CASSLASEVAFF.

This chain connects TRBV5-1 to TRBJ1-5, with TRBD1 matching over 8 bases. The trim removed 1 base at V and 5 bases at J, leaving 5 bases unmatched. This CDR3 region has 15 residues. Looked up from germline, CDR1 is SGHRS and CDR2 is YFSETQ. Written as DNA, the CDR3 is TGCGCCAGCAGCTTGAGTGGACAGGGAGATCAGCCCCAGCATTTT. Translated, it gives CASSLSGQGDQPQHF.

CDR3 region: CASSGWGEIVDEQFF. Here the CDR3 DNA reads TGTGCCAGCAGTGGGTGGGGGGAAATTGTCGATGAGCAGTTCTTC. This chain joins TRBV2 and TRBJ2-1; D may be TRBD2 (6 bases). V dropped 4 bases and J dropped 8 bases, with 18 bases sitting between them. The germline gives CDR1 SNHLY, CDR2 FYNNEI. The CDR3 consists of 15 residues. Drawing the rest from reference TRBV2 and TRBJ2-1, the complete variable domain is EPEVTQTPSHQVTQMGQEVILRCVPISNHLYFYWYRQILGQKVEFLVSFYNNEISEKSEIFDDQFSVERPDGSNFTLKIRSTKLEDSAMYFCASSGWGEIVDEQFFGPGTRLTVL.

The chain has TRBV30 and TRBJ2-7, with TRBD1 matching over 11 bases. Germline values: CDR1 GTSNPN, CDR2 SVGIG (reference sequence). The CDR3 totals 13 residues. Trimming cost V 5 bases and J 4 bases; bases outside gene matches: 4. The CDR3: CAWGTGGIYEQYF. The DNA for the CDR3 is TGTGCCTGGGGGACAGGGGGGATTTACGAGCAGTACTTC.

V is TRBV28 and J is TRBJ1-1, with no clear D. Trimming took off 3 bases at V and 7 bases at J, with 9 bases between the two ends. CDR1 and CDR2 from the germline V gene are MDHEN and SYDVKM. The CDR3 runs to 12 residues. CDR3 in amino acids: CASSFYSGEAFF. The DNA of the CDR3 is TGTGCCAGCAGTTTTTACTCGGGTGAAGCTTTCTTT.

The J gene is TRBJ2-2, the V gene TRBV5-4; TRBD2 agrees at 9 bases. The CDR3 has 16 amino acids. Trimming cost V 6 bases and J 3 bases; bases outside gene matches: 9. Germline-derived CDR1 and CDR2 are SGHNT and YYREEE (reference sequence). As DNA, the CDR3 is TGTGCCAGCACCCGGGGCGGCGGGAGGGACACCGGGGAGCTGTTTTTT. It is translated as CASTRGGGRDTGELFF.

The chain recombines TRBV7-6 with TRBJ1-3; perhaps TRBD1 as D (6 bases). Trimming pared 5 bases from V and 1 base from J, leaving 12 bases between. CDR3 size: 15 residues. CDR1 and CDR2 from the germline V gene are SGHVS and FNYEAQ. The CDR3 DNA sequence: TGTGCCAGCAGCCGGGGGGCGCGTTCTGGAAACACCATATATTTT. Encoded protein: CASSRGARSGNTIYF.

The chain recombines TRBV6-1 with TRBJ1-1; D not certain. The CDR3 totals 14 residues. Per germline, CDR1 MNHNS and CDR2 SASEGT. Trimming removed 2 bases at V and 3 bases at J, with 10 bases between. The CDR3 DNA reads TGTGCCAGCAGTGAACGAGGGAGGGACACTGAAGCTTTCTTT. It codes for CASSERGRDTEAFF.

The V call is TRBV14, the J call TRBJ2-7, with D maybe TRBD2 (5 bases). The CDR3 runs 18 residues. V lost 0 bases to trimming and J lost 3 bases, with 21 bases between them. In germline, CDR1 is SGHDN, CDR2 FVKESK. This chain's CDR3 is CASSQEFAGESEDYEQYF. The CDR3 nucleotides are TGTGCCAGCAGCCAAGAATTCGCGGGTGAGAGTGAAGACTACGAGCAGTACTTC.